This T cell receptor (beta chain) is from a study of blood T cell repertoires in COVID-19. Overall study: Samples came from the United States, Italy and Spain, spanning acute and convalescent COVID-19. PBMCs, B-cell-depleted T cells, or T cells provided the cDNA or gDNA that made up the material.

The CDR3 spans 13 residues. Germline loops: CDR1 KGHSH, CDR2 LQKENI. Deletions cut 4 bases from V and 1 base from J, with 7 bases between. In the authors' workflow: Amplification from reference gene primers served as the basis for estimated nucleated cell counts. Generated by immunoSEQ multiplex PCR, the TCRdb table keeps only in-frame clones and is missing some. The V and J calls and clone size were taken over from that table, and D and trimming were inferred from the DNA. The sample records some 260,000 clones, over 70% being singletons. The sequenced material came from peripheral blood. The J gene is TRBJ1-1, the V gene TRBV18; unclear D gene. This sequence originates from a woman of 80 years or more with acute or convalescent COVID-19. CDR3 DNA sequence: TGTGCCAGCTCACAACTTGGGAACACTGAAGCTTTCTTT. Its translation is CASSQLGNTEAFF.